This entry describes one T cell receptor (beta chain). Its antigen is unknown. A roughly 200 ng quantity of DNA, 30,000 to 35,000 T cell genomes, went into the sorted-subset replicate PCRs. Assay: immunoSEQ multiplex PCR; the TCRdb copy retains only in-frame clones and omits some. The sample contains roughly 2.5 million clones, around 94% of which appear only once. This CDR3 is 15 amino acids long. Per germline, CDR1 MNHEY and CDR2 SVGAGI. The V gene end was trimmed by 6 bases and the J gene end by 1 base; junction bases not matched to a gene: 8. The data originate from a study of shared clonotypes between healthy human individuals. Findings and caveats of the study: Depth of sequencing was expected to influence donor clonotype sharing. It was observed that roughly 5.5% of naive CD4 clonotypes were shared across several donors. Estimated richness was generally greater in naive than memory subsets.

This TCR was sampled from a young man in good health. Material for sequencing was naive CD4+ T cells sorted from blood. Specified subset: CD45RA+ positively selected. The chain uses TRBV6-5 and TRBJ1-2, with 7 positions matching TRBD1. The CDR3 DNA follows: TGTGCCAGCAGCCGAGACAGGGCCCTTAACTATGGCTACACCTTC. This codes for CASSRDRALNYGYTF.